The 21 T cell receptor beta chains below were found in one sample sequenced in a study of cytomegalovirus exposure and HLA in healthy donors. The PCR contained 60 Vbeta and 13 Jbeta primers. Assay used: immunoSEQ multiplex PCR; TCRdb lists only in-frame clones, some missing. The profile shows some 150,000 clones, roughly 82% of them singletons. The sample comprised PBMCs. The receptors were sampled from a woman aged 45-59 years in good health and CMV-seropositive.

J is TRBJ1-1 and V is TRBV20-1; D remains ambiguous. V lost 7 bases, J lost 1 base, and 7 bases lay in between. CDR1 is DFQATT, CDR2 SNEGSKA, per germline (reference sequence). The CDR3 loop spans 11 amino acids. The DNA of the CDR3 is TGCAGTGGGCGGAAGAACACTGAAGCTTTCTTT. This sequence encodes CSGRKNTEAFF.

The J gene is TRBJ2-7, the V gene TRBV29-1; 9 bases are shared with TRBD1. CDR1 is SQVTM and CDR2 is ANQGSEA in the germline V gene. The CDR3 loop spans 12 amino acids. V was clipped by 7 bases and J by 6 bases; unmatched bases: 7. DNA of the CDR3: TGCAGCGCCGGACAGGGGACTGGCGAGCAGTACTTC. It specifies CSAGQGTGEQYF.

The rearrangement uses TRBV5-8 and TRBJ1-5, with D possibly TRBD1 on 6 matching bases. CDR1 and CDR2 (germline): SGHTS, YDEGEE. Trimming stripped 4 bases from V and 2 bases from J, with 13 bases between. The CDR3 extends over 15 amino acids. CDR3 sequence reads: CASSHRDRGNQPQHF. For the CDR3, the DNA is TGTGCCAGCAGCCACAGGGATAGAGGCAATCAGCCCCAGCATTTT.

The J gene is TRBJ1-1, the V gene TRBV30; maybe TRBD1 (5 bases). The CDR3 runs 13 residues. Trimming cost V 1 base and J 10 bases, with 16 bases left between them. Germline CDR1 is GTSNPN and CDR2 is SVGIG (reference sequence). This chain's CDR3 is CAWSEDRGRGAFF. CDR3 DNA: TGTGCCTGGAGTGAGGATCGGGGGAGGGGAGCTTTCTTT.

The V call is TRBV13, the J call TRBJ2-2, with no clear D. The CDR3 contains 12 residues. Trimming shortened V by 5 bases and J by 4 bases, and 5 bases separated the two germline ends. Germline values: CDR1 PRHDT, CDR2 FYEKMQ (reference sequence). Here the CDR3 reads CASSPSTGELFF. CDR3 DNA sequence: TGTGCCAGCAGCCCGAGCACCGGGGAGCTGTTTTTT.

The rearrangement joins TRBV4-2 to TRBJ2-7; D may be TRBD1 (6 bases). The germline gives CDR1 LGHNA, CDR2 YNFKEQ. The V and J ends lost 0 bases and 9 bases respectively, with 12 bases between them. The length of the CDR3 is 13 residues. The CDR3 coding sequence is TGTGCCAGCAGCCAAGATAAGACAGGCGGGCAGTACTTC. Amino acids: CASSQDKTGGQYF.

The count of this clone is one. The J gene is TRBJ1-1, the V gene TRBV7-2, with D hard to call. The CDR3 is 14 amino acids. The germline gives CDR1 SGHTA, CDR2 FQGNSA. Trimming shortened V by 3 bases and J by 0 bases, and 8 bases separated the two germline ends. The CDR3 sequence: CASSFRGVNTEAFF. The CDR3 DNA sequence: TGTGCCAGCAGCTTCCGGGGTGTGAACACTGAAGCTTTCTTT.

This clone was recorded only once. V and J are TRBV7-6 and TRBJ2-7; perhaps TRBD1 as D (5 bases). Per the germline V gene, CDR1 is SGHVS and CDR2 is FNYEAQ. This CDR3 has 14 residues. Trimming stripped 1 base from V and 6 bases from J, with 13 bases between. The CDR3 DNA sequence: TGTGCCAGCAGCTTAGAAGACAGACCGTCCGAGCAGTACTTC. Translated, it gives CASSLEDRPSEQYF.

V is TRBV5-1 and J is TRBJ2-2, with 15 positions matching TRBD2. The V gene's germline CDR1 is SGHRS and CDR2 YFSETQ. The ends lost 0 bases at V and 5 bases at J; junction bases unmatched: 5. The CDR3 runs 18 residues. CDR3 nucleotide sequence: TGCGCCAGCAGCTTGGGGACTAGCGGGGGGGCCTGGACCGGGGAGCTGTTTTTT. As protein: CASSLGTSGGAWTGELFF. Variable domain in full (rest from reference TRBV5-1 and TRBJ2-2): KAGVTQTPRYLIKTRGQQVTLSCSPISGHRSVSWYQQTPGQGLQFLFEYFSETQRNKGNFPGRFSGRQFSNSRSEMNVSTLELGDSALYLCASSLGTSGGAWTGELFFGEGSRLTVL.

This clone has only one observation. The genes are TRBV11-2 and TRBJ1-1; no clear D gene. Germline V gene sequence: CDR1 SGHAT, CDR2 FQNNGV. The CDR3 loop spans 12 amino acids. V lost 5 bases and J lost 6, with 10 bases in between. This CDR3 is CASSGTVPEAFF. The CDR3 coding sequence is TGTGCCAGCAGCGGCACAGTACCTGAAGCTTTCTTT.

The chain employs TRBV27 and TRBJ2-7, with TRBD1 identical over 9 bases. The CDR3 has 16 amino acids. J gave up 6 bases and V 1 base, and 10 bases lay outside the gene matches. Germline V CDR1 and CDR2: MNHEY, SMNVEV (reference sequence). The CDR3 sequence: CASSLFLGQGDSEQYF. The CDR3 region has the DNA TGTGCCAGCAGTTTATTTCTGGGACAGGGTGACTCCGAGCAGTACTTC.

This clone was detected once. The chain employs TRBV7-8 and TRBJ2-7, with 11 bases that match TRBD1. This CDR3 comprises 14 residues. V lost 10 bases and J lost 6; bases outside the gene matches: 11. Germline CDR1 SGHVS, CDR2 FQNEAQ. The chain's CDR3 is CATSDRGQFPEQYF. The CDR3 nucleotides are TGTGCCACTTCGGACAGGGGGCAGTTCCCCGAGCAGTACTTC.

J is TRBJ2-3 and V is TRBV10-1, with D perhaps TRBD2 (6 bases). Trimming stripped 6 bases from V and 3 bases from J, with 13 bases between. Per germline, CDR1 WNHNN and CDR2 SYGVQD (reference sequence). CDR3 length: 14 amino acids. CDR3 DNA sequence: TGCGCCAGCAGCAAACTAGCCACGACAGATACGCAGTATTTT. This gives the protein CASSKLATTDTQYF.

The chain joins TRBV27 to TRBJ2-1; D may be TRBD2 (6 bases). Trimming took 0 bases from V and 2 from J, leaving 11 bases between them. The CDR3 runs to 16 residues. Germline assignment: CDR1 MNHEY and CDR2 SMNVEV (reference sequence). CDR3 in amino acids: CASSLSPGEAYNEQFF. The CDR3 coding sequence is TGTGCCAGCAGTTTATCTCCGGGAGAGGCCTACAATGAGCAGTTCTTC.

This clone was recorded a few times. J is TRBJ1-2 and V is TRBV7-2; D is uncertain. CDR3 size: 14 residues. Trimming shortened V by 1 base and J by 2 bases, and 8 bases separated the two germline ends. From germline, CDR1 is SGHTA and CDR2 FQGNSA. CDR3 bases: TGTGCCAGCAGCTTAGGCAAAGCAAACTATGGCTACACCTTC. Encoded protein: CASSLGKANYGYTF. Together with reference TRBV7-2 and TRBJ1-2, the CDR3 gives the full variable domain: GAGVSQSPSNKVTEKGKDVELRCDPISGHTALYWYRQSLGQGLEFLIYFQGNSAPDKSGLPSDRFSAERTGGSVSTLTIQRTQQEDSAVYLCASSLGKANYGYTFGSGTRLTVV.

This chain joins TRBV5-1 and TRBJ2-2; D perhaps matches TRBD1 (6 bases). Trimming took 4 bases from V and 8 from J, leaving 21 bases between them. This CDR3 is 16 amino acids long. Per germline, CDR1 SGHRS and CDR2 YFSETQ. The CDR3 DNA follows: TGCGCCAGCAGCCGTGGGGCAGGGGACAAGGTGGGGGAGCTGTTTTTT. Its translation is CASSRGAGDKVGELFF. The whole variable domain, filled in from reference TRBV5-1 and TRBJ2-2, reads KAGVTQTPRYLIKTRGQQVTLSCSPISGHRSVSWYQQTPGQGLQFLFEYFSETQRNKGNFPGRFSGRQFSNSRSEMNVSTLELGDSALYLCASSRGAGDKVGELFFGEGSRLTVL.

CDR3 region: CASSFGEDYGYTF. In DNA form, the CDR3 reads TGCGCCAGCAGCTTTGGGGAGGACTATGGCTACACCTTC. The chain has TRBV5-1 and TRBJ1-2; D unclear. CDR1 is SGHRS, CDR2 YFSETQ, per germline. The CDR3 is 13 residues long. Trimming shortened V by 2 bases and J by 3 bases, and 8 bases separated the two germline ends.

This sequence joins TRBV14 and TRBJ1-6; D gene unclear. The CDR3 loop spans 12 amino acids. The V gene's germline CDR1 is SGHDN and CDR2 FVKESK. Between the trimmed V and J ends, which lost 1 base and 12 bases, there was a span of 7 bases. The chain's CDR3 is CASSQVGLPLHF. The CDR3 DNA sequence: TGTGCCAGCAGCCAAGTGGGCTTACCCCTCCACTTT. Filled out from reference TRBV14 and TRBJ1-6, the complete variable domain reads EAGVTQFPSHSVIEKGQTVTLRCDPISGHDNLYWYRRVMGKEIKFLLHFVKESKQDESGMPNNRFLAERTGGTYSTLKVQPAELEDSGVYFCASSQVGLPLHFGNGTRLTVT.

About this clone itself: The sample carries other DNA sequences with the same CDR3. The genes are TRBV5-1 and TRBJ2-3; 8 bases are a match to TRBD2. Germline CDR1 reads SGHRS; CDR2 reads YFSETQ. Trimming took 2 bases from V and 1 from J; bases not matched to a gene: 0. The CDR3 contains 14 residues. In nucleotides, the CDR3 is TGCGCCAGCAGCTTAGCGGGGGGCACAGATACGCAGTATTTT. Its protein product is CASSLAGGTDTQYF.

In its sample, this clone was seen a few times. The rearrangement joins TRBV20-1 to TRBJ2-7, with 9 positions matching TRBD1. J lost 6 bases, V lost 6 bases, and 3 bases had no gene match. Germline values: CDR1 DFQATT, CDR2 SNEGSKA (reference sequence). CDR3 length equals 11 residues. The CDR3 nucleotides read TGCAGTGCGACAGGGGGTATCGAGCAGTACTTC. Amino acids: CSATGGIEQYF.

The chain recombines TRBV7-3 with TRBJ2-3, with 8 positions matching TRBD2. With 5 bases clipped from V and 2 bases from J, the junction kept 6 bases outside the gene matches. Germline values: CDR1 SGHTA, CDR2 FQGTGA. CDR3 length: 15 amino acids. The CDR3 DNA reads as TGTGCCAGCAGCCAAACGGGGGGGGACACAGATACGCAGTATTTT. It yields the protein CASSQTGGDTDTQYF.